This TCR beta chain comes out of a study of cytomegalovirus exposure and HLA in healthy donors. Overall study results and limits: According to the study, 160 or so TCR beta chains were cytomegalovirus-associated.

The CDR3 loop spans 12 amino acids. V gave up 9 bases and J gave up 7 bases, with 12 bases separating them. In regard to this clone: Its antigen is undetermined.

PCR amplification relied on 60 Vbeta primers (plus 13 Jbeta primers). Clones were sequenced by immunoSEQ multiplex PCR, and TCRdb holds only the in-frame ones, with some missing. The table shows more than 20,000 clones, with just under 80% occurring only once. The sequenced material came from PBMCs. The source of this sequence is a male donor in good health and CMV-seronegative. The chain has TRBV23-1 and TRBJ2-2, with D unclear. TRBV23-1 is an ORF, and what it does is uncertain. The chain's CDR3 is CASLEEGGELFF. The CDR3 nucleotides read TGCGCCAGTTTAGAGGAAGGCGGGGAGCTGTTTTTT.